The next 5 T cell receptor beta chains were all read from a single sample in a study of human T cells and chemical hapten exposure (dated by TCRdb to the early 2020s). This specimen's time point label, per the study, means: pre-sensitization, week 0. The treatment or condition label for this specimen denotes: therapeutic diphenylcyclopropenone sensitization with weekly scalp DPC. Libraries were made using RACE. Sequenced on a NextSeq 500. TCRdb reworked the public reads: Q25 trimming with fastp, MiXCR clone assembly, productive beta chains retained. Each entry is one CDR3 protein sequence, shown with its most common DNA and genes. The sample includes about 42,000 distinct CDR3 sequences, with roughly an eighth observed a single time. The ten largest clonotypes hold 5.7% of the sample. This specimen was whole blood, taken in connection with sensitization to the hapten diphenylcyclopropenone (DPC). These receptors were obtained from a woman aged 25 to 45 with alopecia areata. Some clones in this sample may be carry-over from other donors' samples.

CDR3 region: CASSLKVWRGKETQYF. For the CDR3, the DNA is TGTGCCAGCAGCTTAAAAGTATGGCGGGGAAAAGAGACCCAGTACTTC. The V gene is TRBV13, the J gene TRBJ2-5; D might be TRBD2 (6 bases). Trimming shortened V by 2 bases and J by 3 bases, and 16 bases separated the two germline ends. The CDR3 is made up of 16 amino acids. Germline V gene data show CDR1 as PRHDT and CDR2 as FYEKMQ (reference sequence).

This clonotype was seen repeatedly, ten times or more. The CDR3 loop reads CASSFRLAGEGKETQYF. The CDR3 region has the DNA TGTGCCAGCAGCTTTCGACTAGCGGGAGAGGGGAAAGAGACCCAGTACTTC. This chain joins TRBV11-2 and TRBJ2-5, with 12 bases identical to TRBD2. V shed 3 bases and J 3 bases; nucleotides not matched to a gene: 8. In germline, CDR1 is SGHAT, CDR2 FQNNGV. The CDR3 spans 17 residues.

This clonotype came up a few times. The V call is TRBV28, the J call TRBJ1-2, with 7 bases fitting TRBD1. From germline, CDR1 is MDHEN and CDR2 SYDVKM. This CDR3 has 15 residues. Trimming took 1 base from V and 4 from J; bases not matched to a gene: 6. The CDR3 sequence: CASSLLQGIGYGYTF. The CDR3 DNA reads as TGTGCCAGCAGTTTATTACAGGGGATTGGCTATGGCTACACCTTC.

The chain carries TRBV7-2 and TRBJ2-1, with D unresolved. Trimming left V 5 bases short and J 6 bases short, with 14 bases between. The CDR3 has 14 amino acids. The germline CDR1 and CDR2 sequences are SGHTA and FQGNSA. The CDR3 coding sequence is TGTGCCAGCAGCGCCCTCTTCAGAGCCAATGAGCAGTTCTTC. Translation gives CASSALFRANEQFF.

The rearrangement uses TRBV18 and TRBJ2-2; possibly TRBD1 for D (6 bases). The ends were cut back, 5 bases at V and 4 bases at J, with 11 bases in the middle. Germline V lookup: CDR1 KGHSH, CDR2 LQKENI. CDR3 size: 14 residues. The CDR3 nucleotides read TGTGCCAGCTCATGGGGGCAAGGCACCGGGGAGCTGTTTTTT. It encodes CASSWGQGTGELFF.